A selection of T cell receptor beta chains follows, all from one sample in a study of cytomegalovirus exposure and HLA in healthy donors. TCRdb's table, derived via immunoSEQ multiplex PCR, lists solely in-frame clones and lacks some. This sample has about 330,000 clones, with roughly 90% found just once. The specimen sequenced was PBMCs. The receptors here all came from a woman younger than 35 in good health and CMV-seronegative. Each CDR3 is given with its conserved first and last residue. A D gene is named only where the DNA matches it firmly. Not every row has a clone size; where given, it reads once, few, many or a size class.

TRBV28,-,15,-,TRBJ1-1,TGTGCCAGCAGTAAACGCCCCAGGGGTTACACTGAAGCTTTCTTT,CASSKRPRGYTEAFF
TRBV5-6,TRBD1,14,-,TRBJ2-7,TGTGCCAGCAGCATAGGACAGGGCTCCTACGAGCAGTACTTC,CASSIGQGSYEQYF
TRBV9,TRBD1,16,-,TRBJ1-2,TGTGCCAGCAGCGGGGACAGGGGACCTTCTAACTATGGCTACACCTTC,CASSGDRGPSNYGYTF
TRBV28,-,11,-,TRBJ1-2,TGTGCCAGCAGTTCCCTTTCTGGCTACACCTTC,CASSSLSGYTF
TRBV7-2,TRBD2,14,once,TRBJ2-7,TGTGCCAGCAGCCAACTAGCGGGGGCCTACGAGCAGTACTTC,CASSQLAGAYEQYF
TRBV7-2,-,14,-,TRBJ1-5,TGTGCCAGCAGCTTAGGAGTGAGCAATCAGCCCCAGCATTTT,CASSLGVSNQPQHF
TRBV19,-,15,-,TRBJ1-4,TGTGCCAGTAGTATGTCAGCCAGGGAAAATGAAAAACTGTTTTTT,CASSMSARENEKLFF
TRBV9,-,15,-,TRBJ2-1,TGTGCCAGCACGCCGGGACTGGTGGGCCACAATGAGCAGTTCTTC,CASTPGLVGHNEQFF
TRBV28,-,14,few,TRBJ1-1,TGTGCCAGCAGTTTTTCAGGGGTTCCGACTGAAGCTTTCTTT,CASSFSGVPTEAFF
TRBV6-5,TRBD1,14,-,TRBJ1-3,TGTGCCAGCAGAAAATACAGGGGTGGAAACACCATATATTTT,CASRKYRGGNTIYF
TRBV7-3,-,17,few,TRBJ1-2,TGTGCCAGCAGCTTAGCACCTGACGAACCGGGAAGAGGGGGCTACACCTTC,CASSLAPDEPGRGGYTF
TRBV5-1,TRBD1,18,-,TRBJ1-5,TGCGCCAGCAGCCCCCCGGGACAGGGCCTATATAGCAATCAGCCCCAGCATTTT,CASSPPGQGLYSNQPQHF
TRBV6-5,-,14,-,TRBJ1-3,TGTGCCAGCAGGGGCTGGGGCGGTGGAAACACCATATATTTT,CASRGWGGGNTIYF
TRBV4-3,TRBD1,16,-,TRBJ2-7,TGCGCCAGCAGCCAGGGGAGCCGGGACAGGGGTTACGAGCAGTACTTC,CASSQGSRDRGYEQYF
TRBV28,TRBD2,11,-,TRBJ2-7,TGTGCCAGCATAGGGGAGGGCGAGCAGTACTTC,CASIGEGEQYF
TRBV18,-,14,-,TRBJ2-7,TGTGCCAGCCGTTCGTTCGGGGAAACCTACGAGCAGTACTTC,CASRSFGETYEQYF
TRBV5-6,-,18,once,TRBJ2-2,TGTGCCAGCAGCCACGAGGGAGCCGGGACTCCTATCACCGGGGAGCTGTTTTTT,CASSHEGAGTPITGELFF
TRBV9,TRBD1,14,-,TRBJ2-7,TGTGCCAGCAGCGCTGGGGACAGGGCCTACGAGCAGTACTTC,CASSAGDRAYEQYF
TRBV7-6,-,17,-,TRBJ1-5,TGTGCCAGCAGCCGCGGGGGTCCGGGGGACGGCAATCAGCCCCAGCATTTT,CASSRGGPGDGNQPQHF
TRBV6-5,-,13,-,TRBJ1-1,TGTGCCAGCAGATATAATAGGGGCACTGAAGCTTTCTTT,CASRYNRGTEAFF
TRBV28,-,12,-,TRBJ2-7,TGTGCCAGCAGTGCTATGGTGTACGAGCAGTACTTC,CASSAMVYEQYF
TRBV6-6,TRBD2,16,once,TRBJ2-3,TGTGCCAGCAGTTCCCCGGGACTAGCAGCCACAGATACGCAGTATTTT,CASSSPGLAATDTQYF
TRBV11-2,-,15,-,TRBJ2-7,TGTGCCAGCAGCTTAAACCAGGGTAGCTCCTACGAGCAGTACTTC,CASSLNQGSSYEQYF
TRBV6-5,TRBD1,12,-,TRBJ2-7,TGTGCCAGTGGGACAGTATTCTACGAGCAGTACTTC,CASGTVFYEQYF
TRBV4-1,TRBD1,14,-,TRBJ1-1,TGCGCCAGCAGCCAAGGAGAACAGGGGAGTCAAGCTTTCTTT,CASSQGEQGSQAFF
TRBV5-6,TRBD1,16,-,TRBJ1-2,TGTGCCAGCAGCTTGGTAGGACAGGGCGAGTACTATGGCTACACCTTC,CASSLVGQGEYYGYTF
TRBV4-1,TRBD1,16,few,TRBJ2-5,TGCGCCAGCAGCCAAGCCGGGACAGGGGTCCAGGGGACCCAGTACTTC,CASSQAGTGVQGTQYF
TRBV2,TRBD1,15,-,TRBJ1-1,TGTGCCAGCAGGCCGGGACAGGGGGCTTACACTGAAGCTTTCTTT,CASRPGQGAYTEAFF
TRBV4-2,TRBD2,16,-,TRBJ2-1,TGTGCCAGCAGCCCTGGGAGGGAGACCCACCCCTATGAGCAGTTCTTC,CASSPGRETHPYEQFF
TRBV18,-,15,few,TRBJ1-1,TGTGCCAGCTCACCGGGACACCGGGGGAACACTGAAGCTTTCTTT,CASSPGHRGNTEAFF
TRBV7-6,-,15,-,TRBJ2-1,TGTGCCAGCAGCTTGATAGCGGCTTCCTACAATGAGCAGTTCTTC,CASSLIAASYNEQFF
TRBV18,-,14,-,TRBJ2-1,TGTGCCAGCTCACCCGCTAGCACAGACAATGAGCAGTTCTTC,CASSPASTDNEQFF
TRBV7-9,-,13,-,TRBJ1-2,TGTGCCAGCAGCTTAGCAGCGATGGATGGCTACACCTTC,CASSLAAMDGYTF
TRBV28,-,17,-,TRBJ1-3,TGTGCCAGCAGTATCCACAGTGGAGGGGTCTCTGGAAACACCATATATTTT,CASSIHSGGVSGNTIYF
TRBV27,TRBD2,16,once,TRBJ2-2,TGTGCCAGCAGTAAGTTCCTGACTAGCCAGGCCGGGGAGCTGTTTTTT,CASSKFLTSQAGELFF
TRBV18,TRBD1,16,-,TRBJ2-7,TGTGCCAGCTCACCAATGGGACAGGGGATAACCTACGAGCAGTACTTC,CASSPMGQGITYEQYF
TRBV7-3,-,13,-,TRBJ1-4,TGTGCCAGCAGCTTAGGGGCGCTTGAAAAACTGTTTTTT,CASSLGALEKLFF
TRBV28,-,12,-,TRBJ1-4,TGTGCCAGCAGAGTCGAGTCCGGAAAACTGTTTTTT,CASRVESGKLFF
TRBV5-1,-,14,-,TRBJ1-4,TGCGCCAGCAGCTTGGACAGGGCAGACGAAAAACTGTTTTTT,CASSLDRADEKLFF
TRBV10-3,-,13,-,TRBJ2-1,TGTGCCATCAGTGAGAGGGAGTTCCATGAGCAGTTCTTC,CAISEREFHEQFF
TRBV9,TRBD2,13,few,TRBJ2-2,TGTGCCAGTCAAGCTAGCGGGGCCGGGGAGCTGTTTTTT,CASQASGAGELFF
TRBV28,TRBD2,16,-,TRBJ2-1,TGTGCCAGCAGCGTGGGAGGGGCGGGCCTATACAATGAGCAGTTCTTC,CASSVGGAGLYNEQFF
TRBV7-8,-,17,-,TRBJ2-7,TGTGCCAGCAGCCCTAGCCGGGCCGGAGGTTACTTCGGAGAGCAGTACTTC,CASSPSRAGGYFGEQYF